This T cell receptor beta chain comes out of a study of human T cells and chemical hapten exposure. Study in general: Across its approximately 25 weeks, the study gave patients weekly diphenylcyclopropenone doses to the scalp.

Whole-study findings and limits: Expanded TCRs created a significantly greater count of big CDR3 similarity clusters than controls did.

V was shortened by 2 bases and J by 7 bases, with 20 bases between the two germline ends. The germline V gene encodes CDR1 MNHEY and CDR2 SVGEGT. This CDR3 region has 17 residues. Time point described: pre-sensitization, week 0. The treatment was: therapeutic diphenylcyclopropenone sensitization with weekly scalp DPC. Alopecia patients, 18 to 70 years old and DPC-suitable, served as donors. Unfractionated whole blood was the source from which total RNA was extracted. A word on this clonotype: The antigen remains undetermined.

MiXCR, applied by TCRdb to the RACE reads, yields one record per CDR3 protein. The data show roughly 51,000 distinct CDR3 sequences, over 9% seen once. This sample comprised whole blood, obtained in connection with sensitization to the hapten diphenylcyclopropenone (DPC). V is TRBV6-2 or TRBV6-3 and J is TRBJ1-4; unclear D gene. The TCR sequence derives from a man aged 35-49 years with alopecia areata. Some clones in this sample may be carry-over from other donors' samples. The CDR3 sequence is CASSYGLAYGVGEKLFF. The CDR3 region has the DNA TGTGCCAGCAGTTACGGCCTGGCTTACGGAGTGGGTGAAAAACTGTTTTTT.